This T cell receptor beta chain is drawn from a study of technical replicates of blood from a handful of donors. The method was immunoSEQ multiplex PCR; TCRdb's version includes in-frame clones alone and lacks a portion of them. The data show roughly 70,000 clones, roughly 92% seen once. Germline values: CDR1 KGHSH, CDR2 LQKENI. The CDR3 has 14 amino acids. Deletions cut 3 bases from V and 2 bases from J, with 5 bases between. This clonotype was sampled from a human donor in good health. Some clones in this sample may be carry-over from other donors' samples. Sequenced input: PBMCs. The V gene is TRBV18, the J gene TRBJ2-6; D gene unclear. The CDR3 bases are TGTGCCAGCTCACCGGCAACTGGGGCCAACGTCCTGACTTTC. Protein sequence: CASSPATGANVLTF.